The table lists the clone carrying this TCR beta chain with many counts. Its antigen is unknown. V was cut by 2 bases and J by 0 bases, with 13 bases left in between. Germline assignment: CDR1 GTSNPN and CDR2 SVGIG (reference sequence). The CDR3 has 16 residues. This entry is derived from a study of T cells in Graves' hyperthyroidism and ophthalmopathy. Study context: Peripheral blood specimens were obtained at initial diagnosis, prior to any treatment.

Ahead of any ophthalmopathy symptoms, the blood sample was obtained at the first diagnosis of hyperthyroidism. The study's findings and limits: Most thyroid clonotypes expanded above 0.001 appeared in blood too. Model output signaled ophthalmopathy a median roughly 6 months ahead of onset.

Template material for amplifying TCR beta CDR3 regions consisted of RNA transcripts. The HTBI primer set was used in a first-round RT-PCR of the TCR CDR3. TCRdb processed the multiplex PCR reads anew with MiXCR; each CDR3 protein has one entry. The repertoire includes about 130,000 distinct CDR3 sequences, about 20% of them detected once, and 60% to 70% sits in the top ten. The receptor was isolated from a woman aged 45-65 years with Graves' hyperthyroidism that later progressed to Graves' ophthalmopathy. The chain links TRBV30 to TRBJ2-2; possibly TRBD2 for D (6 bases). Sequencing was performed on blood. The CDR3 sequence is CAWSPLWGANTGELFF. Written as DNA, the CDR3 is TGTGCCTGGAGTCCCCTTTGGGGGGCGAACACCGGGGAGCTGTTTTTT.